Following are 31 T cell receptor beta chains from one sample sequenced in a study of T cells in Graves' hyperthyroidism and ophthalmopathy. Amplified regions were TCR beta CDR3 sequences from RNA transcripts. RT-PCR in the first round (using the HTBI primer set) targeted the TCR CDR3. TCRdb called the multiplex PCR reads again in MiXCR, with one record for every CDR3 protein. Of about 420,000 distinct CDR3 sequences detected, around 14% appear once; the ten largest clones hold 7.5% to 8%. Sequencing was performed on blood. Receptor source: a young woman with Graves' hyperthyroidism.

In its sample, this clonotype was seen a few times. The CDR3 DNA follows: TGTGCCAGCGCTGGGACACCCGATTACCATTCCTCTGGGGCCAACGTCCTGACTTTC. This gives the protein CASAGTPDYHSSGANVLTF. The V call is TRBV6-1, the J call TRBJ2-6; TRBD1 is a possible D gene (6 bases). This CDR3 comprises 19 residues. The germline V gene encodes CDR1 MNHNS and CDR2 SASEGT. Trimming took off 8 bases at V and 0 bases at J, with 23 bases between the two ends.

This clonotype has at least ten counts. The V call is TRBV3-1, the J call TRBJ2-7; D not certain. There are 14 residues in the CDR3. Germline V lookup: CDR1 LGHDT, CDR2 YNNKEL (reference sequence). Trimming removed 4 bases from V and 1 base from J, with 11 bases in between. The CDR3 sequence: CASSLWAASYEQYF. The CDR3 DNA reads as TGTGCCAGCAGCCTATGGGCGGCATCCTACGAGCAGTACTTC.

This clonotype showed up many times. One end of the junction fails to match germline, which may point to a read error. V usage is TRBV5-1 and J usage is TRBJ2-7; TRBD1 might be the D (6 bases). This CDR3 has 15 residues. In germline, CDR1 is SGHRS, CDR2 YFSETQ. The DNA for the CDR3 is TGCACCAGCAAGCCCGGGGCAGGGGATTCCTACGAGCAGTACTTC. It yields the protein CTSKPGAGDSYEQYF. Supplemented by reference TRBV5-1 and TRBJ2-7, the full variable domain reads KAGVTQTPRYLIKTRGQQVTLSCSPISGHRSVSWYQQTPGQGLQFLFEYFSETQRNKGNFPGRFSGRQFSNSRSEMNVSTLELGDSALYLCTSKPGAGDSYEQYFGPGTRLTVT.

This clonotype showed up many times. J is TRBJ1-1 and V is TRBV11-2; 8 bases align to TRBD1. Per the germline V gene, CDR1 is SGHAT and CDR2 is FQNNGV. The CDR3 totals 15 residues. V was pared by 3 bases and J by 8 bases, with 11 bases of the junction left unmatched. CDR3 residues: CASSFPGGAITEAFF. Here the CDR3 DNA reads TGTGCCAGCAGCTTCCCAGGGGGCGCGATCACCGAAGCTTTCTTT.

This clonotype was seen repeatedly, ten times or more. The rearrangement joins TRBV27 to TRBJ1-3; a weak D match, TRBD1 (6 bases). CDR3 length: 15 amino acids. Trimming took off 4 bases at V and 3 bases at J, with 13 bases between the two ends. Germline V gene data show CDR1 as MNHEY and CDR2 as SMNVEV (reference sequence). For the CDR3, the DNA is TGTGCCAGCAGTTCTGGGGGGCGACGTGGAAACACCATATATTTT. Translating gives CASSSGGRRGNTIYF.

This clonotype was picked up many times. This chain joins TRBV15 and TRBJ2-5; TRBD2 matches 8 bases. Losses at the gene ends were 0 bases for V and 5 bases for J; bases not matched to a gene: 11. Germline V CDR1 and CDR2: LNHNV, YYDKDF (reference sequence). The CDR3 extends over 17 amino acids. This CDR3 is CATSRDSWTSRGETQYF. CDR3 in DNA: TGTGCCACCAGCAGAGATTCCTGGACTAGCCGGGGGGAGACCCAGTACTTC.

Ten or more counts support this clonotype. This chain links TRBV12-5 with TRBJ1-5; tentatively, D is TRBD1 (6 bases). This CDR3 has 18 amino acids. V lost 0 bases and J lost 0, with 15 bases in between. Germline CDR1 and CDR2: LGHNT and FRNRAP. The CDR3: CASGLVAGAPFSNQPQHF. The CDR3 DNA sequence: TGTGCTAGTGGTTTGGTTGCGGGGGCCCCCTTTAGCAATCAGCCCCAGCATTTT. Based on the CDR3 plus reference TRBV12-5 and TRBJ1-5, the full variable domain is DARVTQTPRHKVTEMGQEVTMRCQPILGHNTVFWYRQTMMQGLELLAYFRNRAPLDDSGMPKDRFSAEMPDATLATLKIQPSEPRDSAVYFCASGLVAGAPFSNQPQHFGDGTRLSIL.

The chain has TRBV12-3 or TRBV12-4 and TRBJ1-3, with TRBD1 matching 8 bases. V gave up 3 bases and J gave up 1 base; unmatched junction bases: 2. This CDR3 has 15 residues. The CDR3 bases are TGTGCCAGCAGTTTGACAGGGGAGTCTGGAAACACCATATATTTT. This codes for CASSLTGESGNTIYF.

Ten or more counts support this clonotype. CDR3 loop: CASSVLSVDTQYF. As DNA, the CDR3 is TGTGCCAGCAGCGTTTTATCGGTAGATACGCAGTATTTT. The chain joins TRBV9 to TRBJ2-3; no clear D gene. The V end lost 2 bases, the J end lost 5 bases, and 9 bases lay between the germline ends. This CDR3 contains 13 residues. The V gene's germline CDR1 is SGDLS and CDR2 YYNGEE.

In this sample, this clonotype turned up many times. V gene TRBV2 combines with J gene TRBJ2-7, with 7 bases matching TRBD1. V lost 5 bases to trimming and J lost 2 bases; unmatched junction nucleotides: 3. This CDR3 has 13 amino acids. The germline V gene has CDR1 SNHLY and CDR2 FYNNEI. CDR3 region: CASSKDRAYEQYF. The CDR3 bases are TGTGCCAGCAGTAAAGACAGGGCCTACGAGCAGTACTTC.

Only a few counts were recorded for this clonotype. This chain uses TRBV10-1 with TRBJ2-1; D unresolved. CDR1 WNHNN and CDR2 SYGVQD come from the germline V gene (reference sequence). V was clipped by 4 bases and J by 3 bases, with 7 bases between them. The CDR3 has 13 residues. In nucleotides, the CDR3 is TGCGCCAGCAGTGGACGCGGCTACAATGAGCAGTTCTTC. Its protein product is CASSGRGYNEQFF.

The chain joins TRBV5-4 to TRBJ2-3; D unclear. Trimming cost V 2 bases and J 0 bases, with 10 bases left between them. This CDR3 is built from 15 residues. In germline, CDR1 is SGHNT, CDR2 YYREEE (reference sequence). The CDR3 protein is CASSFGGTSTDTQYF. The CDR3, as DNA: TGTGCCAGCAGCTTCGGCGGCACTAGCACAGATACGCAGTATTTT. The full variable domain, in which reference TRBV5-4 and TRBJ2-3 provide the parts outside the CDR3, is ETGVTQSPTHLIKTRGQQVTLRCSSQSGHNTVSWYQQALGQGPQFIFQYYREEENGRGNFPPRFSGLQFPNYSSELNVNALELDDSALYLCASSFGGTSTDTQYFGPGTRLTVL.

This clonotype showed up just a few times. The chain links TRBV11-3 to TRBJ1-3; weak D call: TRBD1 (6 bases). The germline CDR1 and CDR2 sequences are SGHNT and YENEEA. The CDR3 runs to 13 residues. V was shortened by 2 bases and J by 7 bases, with 9 bases between the two germline ends. DNA for the CDR3: TGTGCCAGCAGCTTAAGCCAGGGGAACACCATATATTTT. Its translation: CASSLSQGNTIYF. The entire variable domain, with the rest obtained from reference TRBV11-3 and TRBJ1-3, is as follows: EAGVVQSPRYKIIEKKQPVAFWCNPISGHNTLYWYLQNLGQGPELLIRYENEEAVDDSQLPKDRFSAERLKGVDSTLKIQPAELGDSAVYLCASSLSQGNTIYFGEGSWLTVV.

This clonotype has at least ten counts. The chain carries TRBV12-5 and TRBJ2-2; perhaps TRBD1 as D (6 bases). In germline, CDR1 is LGHNT, CDR2 FRNRAP. The CDR3 sequence is 15 residues long. The V end lost 0 bases, the J end lost 6 bases, and 11 bases lay between the germline ends. CDR3 coding DNA: TGTGCTAGTGGTTTGGTACTTGAGGGGGCCGGGGAGCTGTTTTTT. Its translation: CASGLVLEGAGELFF. The full variable domain, completed using reference TRBV12-5 and TRBJ2-2, is DARVTQTPRHKVTEMGQEVTMRCQPILGHNTVFWYRQTMMQGLELLAYFRNRAPLDDSGMPKDRFSAEMPDATLATLKIQPSEPRDSAVYFCASGLVLEGAGELFFGEGSRLTVL.

Ten or more counts support this clonotype. V usage is TRBV12-3 or TRBV12-4 and J usage is TRBJ2-2; D is unclear. V gave up 10 bases and J gave up 3 bases, with 15 bases separating them. This CDR3 comprises 14 residues. Here the CDR3 reads CATRPPRDTGELFF. CDR3 bases: TGTGCCACCCGCCCCCCCCGGGACACCGGGGAGCTGTTTTTT.

This clonotype was seen ten or more times. J is TRBJ2-7 and V is TRBV27, with D maybe TRBD1 (5 bases). V shed 2 bases and J shed 2 bases, with 10 bases lying between them. This CDR3 has 14 residues. The germline V gene has CDR1 MNHEY and CDR2 SMNVEV (reference sequence). The CDR3 bases are TGTGCCAGCAGTTTAATGGCAGGGCCCTACGAGCAGTACTTC. This codes for CASSLMAGPYEQYF.

This clonotype was recorded many times. The rearrangement uses TRBV5-1 and TRBJ1-2; 10 nucleotides agree with TRBD1. CDR1 and CDR2 (germline): SGHRS, YFSETQ. The CDR3 runs 17 residues. After removal of 3 bases from V and 4 bases from J, the junction contained 12 bases not matched to a gene. CDR3 loop: CASSSPGTGDSGYGYTF. In DNA form, the CDR3 reads TGCGCCAGCAGCTCTCCGGGGACAGGGGATTCCGGCTATGGCTACACCTTC.

This clonotype was observed a handful of times. J is TRBJ2-7 and V is TRBV5-1; tentatively, D is TRBD1 (6 bases). Germline values: CDR1 SGHRS, CDR2 YFSETQ. Trimming pared 0 bases from V and 4 bases from J, leaving 11 bases between. This CDR3 is 14 amino acids long. Here the CDR3 DNA reads TGCGCCAGCAGCTTGGTAGGGACAACATACGAGCAGTACTTC. Its protein is CASSLVGTTYEQYF.

The table lists this clonotype with many counts. V gene TRBV11-3 combines with J gene TRBJ2-7, with no clear D. The CDR3 length is 15 residues. V shed 3 bases and J shed 4 bases, with 16 bases lying between them. The germline V gene has CDR1 SGHNT and CDR2 YENEEA. CDR3 sequence (DNA): TGTGCCAGCAGCTTTTTTCAGGCTGGAAAATACGAGCAGTACTTC. As protein: CASSFFQAGKYEQYF.

The CDR3 DNA reads as TGTGCCAGCAGCAAAACTAGCGGACTATACAATGAGCAGTTCTTC. It encodes CASSKTSGLYNEQFF. V gene TRBV5-5 combines with J gene TRBJ2-1; 8 bases line up with TRBD2. The CDR3 totals 15 residues. The germline V gene encodes CDR1 SGHKS and CDR2 YYEKEE (reference sequence). The V segment lost 4 bases and the J segment 4 bases; nucleotides outside the gene matches: 7.

The gene calls are TRBV6-1 and TRBJ1-5; perhaps TRBD1 as D (6 bases). This CDR3 contains 15 residues. The V end was cut by 1 base, the J end by 4 bases, with 11 bases between. The germline V gene encodes CDR1 MNHNS and CDR2 SASEGT. CDR3 bases: TGTGCCAGCAGTGAAGGGGAAGGGGGAAATCAGCCCCAGCATTTT. This sequence encodes CASSEGEGGNQPQHF.

This clonotype was observed at least ten times. The J gene is TRBJ2-1, the V gene TRBV2; D unresolved. V was cut by 8 bases and J by 8 bases, with 7 bases left in between. This CDR3 spans 10 amino acids. Germline V CDR1 and CDR2: SNHLY, FYNNEI. The chain's CDR3 is CASAIYEQFF. The CDR3 DNA reads TGTGCCAGCGCGATATATGAGCAGTTCTTC.

The chain recombines TRBV11-3 with TRBJ2-1; the D is unclear. The CDR3 consists of 15 residues. The V gene lost 4 bases and the J gene lost 0 bases, with 10 bases spanning the gap. Germline values: CDR1 SGHNT, CDR2 YENEEA. In nucleotides, the CDR3 is TGTGCCAGCAGCTCGGGTCGTTTCTCCTACAATGAGCAGTTCTTC. It specifies CASSSGRFSYNEQFF.

This clonotype has more than one count but fewer than ten. The chain uses TRBV6-1 and TRBJ2-3, with D maybe TRBD1 (5 bases). Germline CDR1 is MNHNS and CDR2 is SASEGT. V was clipped by 4 bases and J by 3 bases, with 11 bases between them. This CDR3 has 14 amino acids. The CDR3 sequence: CASSAARDTDTQYF. DNA for the CDR3: TGTGCCAGCAGTGCAGCCAGGGATACAGATACGCAGTATTTT.

This clonotype has a handful of counts. V and J are TRBV12-3 or TRBV12-4 and TRBJ1-6, with D hard to call. V was pared by 0 bases and J by 10 bases, with 7 bases between. The CDR3 has 13 amino acids. CDR3 protein: CASSLAHGSPLHF. CDR3 DNA: TGTGCCAGCAGTTTAGCCCATGGCTCACCCCTCCACTTT.

The rearrangement joins TRBV4-1 to TRBJ1-2; unclear D gene. The germline V gene has CDR1 MGHRA and CDR2 YSYEKL. Trimming took off 3 bases at V and 7 bases at J, with 9 bases between the two ends. CDR3 size: 12 residues. The CDR3 sequence: CASSHLEGGYTF. In DNA form, the CDR3 reads TGCGCCAGCAGCCATTTGGAGGGTGGCTACACCTTC.

This chain connects TRBV5-4 to TRBJ1-1; D perhaps matches TRBD1 (5 bases). The CDR3 length is 16 residues. Trimming cost V 4 bases and J 0 bases, with 16 bases left between them. Germline CDR1 and CDR2: SGHNT and YYREEE (reference sequence). The CDR3, as DNA: TGTGCCAGCAGCCGACGGGGGATTGGAGTGAACACTGAAGCTTTCTTT. It translates to CASSRRGIGVNTEAFF.

The table lists this clonotype with many counts. The chain has TRBV5-1 and TRBJ2-7; 9 bases fit TRBD2. CDR1 is SGHRS, CDR2 YFSETQ, per germline. The junction had 4 bases not matched to a gene; V was cut back by 0 bases and J by 3 bases. CDR3 length: 15 amino acids. The CDR3 region is CASSLVAGGRYEQYF. CDR3 nucleotide sequence: TGCGCCAGCAGCTTGGTTGCGGGGGGGCGCTACGAGCAGTACTTC.

Concerning this clonotype: A read error may explain this, as a much larger clone is one base away. This chain links TRBV6-1 with TRBJ1-5; D unresolved. V lost 6 bases and J 3 bases, leaving 12 bases between the germline ends. The CDR3 spans 14 residues. CDR1 and CDR2 from the germline V gene are MNHNS and SASEGT. The chain's CDR3 is CASRQEFNNQPQHF. The CDR3 nucleotides read TGTGCCAGCAGACAAGAATTTAACAATCAGCCCCAGCATTTT.

Ten or more counts support this clonotype. The chain joins TRBV12-3 or TRBV12-4 to TRBJ2-7, with TRBD2 matching 7 bases. Unmatched junction bases numbered 5, after V lost 7 bases and J lost 2 bases. The CDR3 has 13 residues. CDR3 protein: CASTLRGAYEQYF. CDR3 nucleotides: TGTGCCAGCACCCTTCGGGGGGCCTACGAGCAGTACTTC.

At least ten counts were recorded for this clonotype. The CDR3 DNA sequence: TGTGCCAGCAGCCAAGTAGGGCTTCTCGACACCGGGGAGCTGTTTTTT. Translation gives CASSQVGLLDTGELFF. The gene calls are TRBV3-1 and TRBJ2-2; D is uncertain. V gave up 1 base and J gave up 3 bases, with 12 bases separating them. This CDR3 region has 16 residues. Germline assignment: CDR1 LGHDT and CDR2 YNNKEL (reference sequence).